This record looks at one T cell receptor beta chain sequence and its context. Its cognate antigen has yet to be identified. Qualities for individual bases were not recorded, and no much larger clone is one base off. From the cysteine through the phenylalanine, the CDR3 covers 16 amino acids. CDR3 DNA only is kept here, 48 bases in frame from base 1. V gives up 1 base and J gives up 1 base, and the segment between their germline ends measures 11 bases. The germline V gene supplies CDR1 SNHLY and CDR2 FYNNEI. Collaborating institutions collected whole blood in K2EDTA tubes following their own protocols. For TCRbeta analysis, collaborators shipped samples in one of three forms: frozen whole blood, isolated PBMCs, or DNA extracted from either of those sample types. This sample was included in a study of blood T cell repertoires in COVID-19 (TCRdb year 2020). About the full investigation: Samples covering the acute and convalescent phases of COVID-19 were provided by collaborators in the United States, Italy and Spain. Sample metadata almost always included a de-identified subject ID, COVID-19 status, age in years and sex. A freely available public database, intended as a resource for researchers studying the immune response to SARS-CoV-2, is where the repertoires were released. Where HLA class I and class II types were available, the types were taken from metadata supplied by the sample provider, not from assay-based typing. The samples were drawn from the first 160 participants of the ongoing ImmuneRACE study and from roughly 1,300 subjects provided by 6 global collaborators. The prospective study material was composed of cDNA or gDNA derived from T cells, B-cell-depleted T cells, or PBMCs. The dataset comprised deeply sampled blood TCRbeta repertoires from subjects exposed to, actively infected with, or recovered from COVID-19. Broad study findings and their caveats: How much clinical and demographic metadata was included differed by source and by participant, and the metadata was provided uncurated.

The immunoSEQ Assay, a bias-controlled multiplex PCR, was used to amplify TCRbeta CDR3 regions from genomic DNA. In the paper's pipeline: The number of nucleated cells in each sample was estimated from the amplification of reference gene primers within the assay. Sequence reads were collapsed and filtered to measure the absolute abundance of every unique TCRbeta CDR3 rearrangement. For each sample, productive Simpson clonality was calculated as the square root of Simpson's diversity index across productive rearrangements. This is the immuneACCESS table as TCRdb keeps it, with only in-frame sequences that have V and J called. A part of the clones is gone; compared with another copy, unresolved V genes explain less than half, and the rest is unexplained. The DNA gave D and trimming, while V, J and clone size come from that table. The sample records 140,000 or so clones, 80% to 90% of which are singletons. The ten largest clonotypes hold around 2.9% of the sample.

The chain employs TRBV2 and TRBJ1-5; the D gene cannot be resolved reliably. The sequence was obtained from a woman aged 60-75 years with active COVID-19. Material for sequencing was peripheral blood. CDR3 region: CASSEEGRVSNQPQHF. The DNA sequence is as follows: TGTGCCAGCAGTGAAGAAGGGAGGGTGAGCAATCAGCCCCAGCATTTT. Reference TRBV2 and TRBJ1-5 proteins supply the regions before and after the CDR3; the full variable domain is: EPEVTQTPSHQVTQMGQEVILRCVPISNHLYFYWYRQILGQKVEFLVSFYNNEISEKSEIFDDQFSVERPDGSNFTLKIRSTKLEDSAMYFCASSEEGRVSNQPQHFGDGTRLSIL.